These 30 T cell receptor beta chains share one sample of origin, sequenced in a study of OX40 agonist ivuxolimab in advanced cancers. Clones were sequenced by immunoSEQ multiplex PCR, and TCRdb holds only the in-frame ones, with some missing. This sample yields tens of thousands of clones, of which 90% are seen a single time; around 27% belongs to the top ten. The sample here was CD4+ or CD8+ T cells sorted from blood, taken in a trial of the OX40 agonist ivuxolimab. The receptors derive from an adult with an advanced solid tumor such as melanoma, head and neck, liver or kidney cancer.

This clone was seen a single time. The chain carries TRBV19 and TRBJ2-1; possibly TRBD2 for D (6 bases). The CDR3 consists of 13 residues. From germline, CDR1 is LNHDA and CDR2 SQIVND (reference sequence). V was cut by 6 bases and J by 7 bases, with 13 bases left in between. DNA of the CDR3: TGTGCCAGTAGGATGGGGACTTGGAATGAGCAGTTCTTC. Translation: CASRMGTWNEQFF.

V gene TRBV11-2 combines with J gene TRBJ1-1; D is unresolved. In germline, CDR1 is SGHAT, CDR2 FQNNGV. Trimming removed 0 bases at V and 2 bases at J, with 13 bases between. This CDR3 is built from 16 residues. CDR3 sequence (DNA): TGTGCCAGCAGCTTAGAATGGGATTTTCCAAACACTGAAGCTTTCTTT. As protein: CASSLEWDFPNTEAFF.

The rearrangement uses TRBV9 and TRBJ1-2; no clear D gene. This CDR3 comprises 13 residues. With 3 bases removed from V and 2 bases from J, the gap between germline ends came to 8 bases. Germline V gene data show CDR1 as SGDLS and CDR2 as YYNGEE. CDR3 DNA sequence: TGTGCCAGCAGCGGAAGTGAGAACTATGGCTACACCTTC. Its protein product is CASSGSENYGYTF.

The chain couples TRBV19 to TRBJ2-1; D remains ambiguous. Trimming pared 5 bases from V and 4 bases from J, leaving 9 bases between. Germline CDR1 reads LNHDA; CDR2 reads SQIVND (reference sequence). CDR3 size: 13 residues. This CDR3 reads CASSLGNYNEQFF. As DNA, the CDR3 is TGTGCCAGTAGTTTAGGGAATTACAATGAGCAGTTCTTC.

The V call is TRBV5-6, the J call TRBJ1-1; possible D gene TRBD1, 6 bases. This CDR3 is built from 12 residues. Trimming removed 7 bases from V and 6 bases from J, with 13 bases in between. CDR1 is SGHDT and CDR2 is YYEEEE in the germline V gene. The CDR3 loop reads CASSGGGPEAFF. Written as DNA, the CDR3 is TGTGCCAGCTCTGGGGGCGGTCCTGAAGCTTTCTTT.

The V call is TRBV25-1, the J call TRBJ1-4; TRBD1 matches 7 bases. The CDR3 is 14 residues long. V gave up 5 bases and J gave up 7 bases; unmatched junction bases: 7. Germline V gene data show CDR1 as MGHDK and CDR2 as SYGVNS. DNA for the CDR3: TGTGCCAGCAGTAAGAGGGGGCAAGGTGAAAAACTGTTTTTT. This gives the protein CASSKRGQGEKLFF.

The chain recombines TRBV7-6 with TRBJ2-3; D not resolved. Germline V CDR1 and CDR2: SGHVS, FNYEAQ. The CDR3 has 15 amino acids. V lost 0 bases and J 3 bases, leaving 10 bases between the germline ends. The CDR3 DNA is TGTGCCAGCAGCTTAGCTTACAGAGCTACAGATACGCAGTATTTT. This sequence encodes CASSLAYRATDTQYF.

This clone was observed a single time. The V and J genes are TRBV11-2 and TRBJ2-1; D is unclear. This CDR3 region has 17 residues. Trimming took 4 bases from V and 0 from J, leaving 16 bases between them. CDR1 is SGHAT, CDR2 FQNNGV, per germline. Here the CDR3 DNA reads TGTGCCAGCAGCTCCCCTCCGTGGGTTGTCTCCTACAATGAGCAGTTCTTC. This translates into CASSSPPWVVSYNEQFF.

This clone was counted between two and nine times. The chain employs TRBV6-4 and TRBJ2-2; 8 bases are a match to TRBD1. Germline CDR1 reads MRHNA; CDR2 reads SNTAGT. The CDR3 contains 14 residues. The V and J ends lost 7 bases and 6 bases, in that order; junction bases with no gene match: 7. Here the CDR3 reads CASKQGASSGELFF. The CDR3, as DNA: TGTGCCAGCAAGCAGGGGGCCAGCTCCGGGGAGCTGTTTTTT.

The chain carries TRBV9 and TRBJ2-7, with D possibly being TRBD2 (6 bases). Per germline, CDR1 SGDLS and CDR2 YYNGEE. This CDR3 has 12 residues. V lost 4 bases and J lost 7, with 12 bases in between. CDR3 coding DNA: TGTGCCAGCAGCCCCGGGCGGGGAGAGCAGTACTTC. This encodes CASSPGRGEQYF.

This clone was seen just once. The V and J genes are TRBV7-9 and TRBJ2-7, with a weak D call TRBD1 (6 bases). V was shortened by 1 base and J by 0 bases, with 10 bases between the two germline ends. This CDR3 region has 15 residues. Germline V gene lookup returns CDR1 SEHNR and CDR2 FQNEAQ (reference sequence). CDR3 nucleotide sequence: TGTGCCAGCAGCTTAGTACAGGACAGCTCCTACGAGCAGTACTTC. Translating it yields CASSLVQDSSYEQYF. The full variable domain, rest sourced from reference TRBV7-9 and TRBJ2-7, is DTGVSQNPRHKITKRGQNVTFRCDPISEHNRLYWYRQTLGQGPEFLTYFQNEAQLEKSRLLSDRFSAERPKGSFSTLEIQRTEQGDSAMYLCASSLVQDSSYEQYFGPGTRLTVT.

V gene TRBV5-6 combines with J gene TRBJ1-1; 8 nucleotides agree with TRBD1. The V gene's germline CDR1 is SGHDT and CDR2 YYEEEE. The CDR3 is made up of 13 amino acids. V dropped 5 bases and J dropped 3; count of bases not matched to a gene: 3. The CDR3 protein is CASRGQDYTEAFF. The CDR3 DNA is TGTGCCAGCAGGGGACAGGATTACACTGAAGCTTTCTTT.

There are a few counts of this clone. CDR3 amino acids: CASSYGGDSNQPQHF. The DNA for the CDR3 is TGTGCCAGCAGTTACGGAGGGGATAGCAATCAGCCCCAGCATTTT. The chain combines TRBV6-5 with TRBJ1-5; possible D gene TRBD1, 5 bases. The CDR3 contains 15 residues. Between the trimmed V and J ends, which lost 2 bases and 0 bases, there was a span of 8 bases. The germline gives CDR1 MNHEY, CDR2 SVGAGI.

This sequence joins TRBV15 and TRBJ2-5; the D call may be TRBD1 or TRBD2 (5 bases each). This CDR3 has 11 amino acids. V dropped 7 bases and J dropped 5 bases, with 8 bases sitting between them. CDR1 and CDR2 (germline): LNHNV, YYDKDF (reference sequence). The CDR3 sequence is CATIRDETQYF. In DNA, the CDR3 is TGTGCCACCATCAGGGACGAGACCCAGTACTTC.

The J gene is TRBJ2-7, the V gene TRBV5-1; D unclear. Trimming shortened V by 0 bases and J by 0 bases, and 13 bases separated the two germline ends. Germline assignment: CDR1 SGHRS and CDR2 YFSETQ. This CDR3 has 16 residues. The CDR3 here is CASSLADGYSSYEQYF. The DNA of the CDR3 is TGCGCCAGCAGCTTGGCCGACGGCTACTCCTCCTACGAGCAGTACTTC.

The chain has TRBV6-5 and TRBJ2-7; D is possibly TRBD2 (6 bases). The CDR3 is 15 residues long. Trimming stripped 6 bases from V and 3 bases from J, with 18 bases between. CDR1 MNHEY and CDR2 SVGAGI come from the germline V gene. DNA of the CDR3: TGTGCCAGCAGCCCCGGGAGTAAAGTAGTCTACGAGCAGTACTTC. Encoded protein: CASSPGSKVVYEQYF.

V and J are TRBV11-1 and TRBJ1-1; D unresolved. The V end was cut by 5 bases, the J end by 0 bases, with 16 bases between. This CDR3 comprises 16 residues. CDR1 and CDR2 (germline): SGHAT, FQDESV (reference sequence). The chain's CDR3 is CASSQPLVGVNTEAFF. The CDR3 coding sequence is TGTGCCAGCAGCCAACCGCTGGTAGGCGTGAACACTGAAGCTTTCTTT. Together with reference TRBV11-1 and TRBJ1-1, the CDR3 gives the full variable domain: EAEVAQSPRYKITEKSQAVAFWCDPISGHATLYWYRQILGQGPELLVQFQDESVVDDSQLPKDRFSAERLKGVDSTLKIQPAELGDSAMYLCASSQPLVGVNTEAFFGQGTRLTVV.

V is TRBV28 and J is TRBJ2-5; 10 nucleotides align to TRBD1. Trimming removed 5 bases from V and 1 base from J; junction bases left unmatched: 4. Germline CDR1 MDHEN, CDR2 SYDVKM. This CDR3 has 15 amino acids. CDR3 amino acids: CASSPGQGSQETQYF. The CDR3 DNA reads TGTGCCAGCAGTCCGGGACAGGGGTCCCAAGAGACCCAGTACTTC.

V and J are TRBV27 and TRBJ2-1; TRBD2 agrees at 9 bases. Trimming took 7 bases from V and 4 from J; bases not matched to a gene: 11. The CDR3 contains 16 residues. CDR1 and CDR2 from the germline V gene are MNHEY and SMNVEV (reference sequence). Here the CDR3 DNA reads TGTGCCAGCACCGAAATTCTAGCGGGAAAATACAATGAGCAGTTCTTC. Encoded protein: CASTEILAGKYNEQFF.

The chain joins TRBV28 to TRBJ2-6; TRBD1 aligns across 10 bases. The length of the CDR3 is 18 residues. The V and J ends lost 6 bases and 4 bases, in that order; junction bases with no gene match: 12. The germline V gene has CDR1 MDHEN and CDR2 SYDVKM. The CDR3 reads CASSHPGQGRDGANVLTF. CDR3 nucleotides: TGTGCCAGCAGCCACCCGGGACAGGGGAGAGACGGGGCCAACGTCCTGACTTTC. The full variable domain, in which reference TRBV28 and TRBJ2-6 provide the parts outside the CDR3, is DVKVTQSSRYLVKRTGEKVFLECVQDMDHENMFWYRQDPGLGLRLIYFSYDVKMKEKGDIPEGYSVSREKKERFSLILESASTNQTSMYLCASSHPGQGRDGANVLTFGAGSRLTVL.

The V gene is TRBV13, the J gene TRBJ1-2; D uncertain. The CDR3 spans 12 residues. Trimming stripped 0 bases from V and 8 bases from J, with 7 bases between. Germline CDR1 and CDR2: PRHDT and FYEKMQ (reference sequence). The CDR3 loop is CASSLGSIGYTF. The CDR3 bases are TGTGCCAGCAGCTTAGGTAGTATCGGCTACACCTTC.

The rearrangement joins TRBV19 to TRBJ1-1; the D is unclear. Trimming took off 6 bases at V and 5 bases at J, with 10 bases between the two ends. The CDR3 runs 12 residues. The germline V gene encodes CDR1 LNHDA and CDR2 SQIVND (reference sequence). The CDR3 DNA reads as TGTGCCAGTAGCTTCGGAGAGACTGAAGCTTTCTTT. Translating it yields CASSFGETEAFF.

This rearrangement joins TRBV2 to TRBJ1-5; D possibly corresponds to TRBD1 (6 bases). Trimming shortened V by 11 bases and J by 6 bases, and 17 bases separated the two germline ends. This CDR3 has 13 amino acids. Germline V gene sequence: CDR1 SNHLY, CDR2 FYNNEI. The CDR3: CAHGSGGAQPQHF. The CDR3 DNA reads as TGTGCCCACGGGAGCGGGGGCGCTCAGCCCCAGCATTTT.

The genes are TRBV6-1 and TRBJ1-3, with 10 bases lining up with TRBD1. V lost 1 base, J lost 4 bases, and 4 bases stayed unmatched. Germline V CDR1 and CDR2: MNHNS, SASEGT. CDR3 length equals 16 residues. CDR3 sequence reads: CASSEVGTGVGNTIYF. The DNA of the CDR3 is TGTGCCAGCAGTGAAGTGGGGACAGGGGTAGGAAACACCATATATTTT.

V and J are TRBV13 and TRBJ2-7; no clear D. Germline V gives CDR1 PRHDT, CDR2 FYEKMQ (reference sequence). The CDR3 is 12 amino acids. Trimming removed 4 bases at V and 6 bases at J, with 10 bases between. The CDR3 DNA sequence: TGTGCCAGCAGCTGGACCCTGGGCGAGCAGTACTTC. Translation gives CASSWTLGEQYF.

This clone was counted a single time. This chain connects TRBV28 to TRBJ1-5; TRBD1 matches at 8 bases. Germline CDR1 is MDHEN and CDR2 is SYDVKM. The CDR3 totals 14 residues. After removal of 5 bases from V and 4 bases from J, the junction contained 4 bases not matched to a gene. CDR3 bases: TGTGCCAGCAGTGCGGACAGGGAGAATCAGCCCCAGCATTTT. Residues: CASSADRENQPQHF.

The rearrangement uses TRBV4-1 and TRBJ1-1; D call uncertain. The length of the CDR3 is 12 residues. Germline CDR1 reads MGHRA; CDR2 reads YSYEKL. Trimming left V 4 bases short and J 4 bases short, with 7 bases between. The CDR3 bases are TGCGCCAGCAGCCCGGCTGGCACTGAAGCTTTCTTT. Translating it yields CASSPAGTEAFF.

This clone was seen more than once but under ten times. The chain combines TRBV5-6 with TRBJ2-7; a weak D match, TRBD1 (7 bases). Germline CDR1 and CDR2: SGHDT and YYEEEE. The CDR3 extends over 15 amino acids. V was shortened by 4 bases and J by 4 bases, with 18 bases between the two germline ends. In DNA, the CDR3 is TGTGCCAGCAGCGGCGGGACAGTTTTGATTTACGAGCAGTACTTC. It translates to CASSGGTVLIYEQYF.

The chain couples TRBV7-2 to TRBJ1-2; D unclear. CDR1 is SGHTA, CDR2 FQGNSA, per germline. V was pared by 3 bases and J by 7 bases, with 12 bases between. The length of the CDR3 is 13 residues. CDR3 protein: CASSFPQESGYTF. CDR3 DNA sequence: TGTGCCAGCAGCTTTCCCCAGGAGAGTGGCTACACCTTC. Full variable domain (missing parts from reference TRBV7-2 and TRBJ1-2): GAGVSQSPSNKVTEKGKDVELRCDPISGHTALYWYRQSLGQGLEFLIYFQGNSAPDKSGLPSDRFSAERTGGSVSTLTIQRTQQEDSAVYLCASSFPQESGYTFGSGTRLTVV.

The CDR3 loop reads CSAYSGTSFTYEQYF. In nucleotides, the CDR3 is TGCAGCGCCTATTCCGGGACTAGCTTCACCTACGAGCAGTACTTC. The rearrangement links TRBV29-1 to TRBJ2-7, with TRBD2 identical over 9 bases. V lost 7 bases to trimming and J lost 2 bases; unmatched junction nucleotides: 12. This CDR3 region has 15 residues. The V gene's germline CDR1 is SQVTM and CDR2 ANQGSEA.